This TCR beta chain was retrieved from a study of T cell responses to AZD1222 COVID-19 vaccine. Study-wide results and caveats: All repertoire sampling was performed exclusively after the peak T cell response. The breadth and depth of Spike-specific TCRs increased once two AZD1222 doses had been given. There were mostly white British donors and more females than males, and clonal diversity was possibly underestimated.

The assay was immunoSEQ multiplex PCR, and TCRdb's table has in-frame clones only and misses some. The table includes 150,000 to 200,000 clones, under 95% detected once. The germline V gene has CDR1 GTSNPN and CDR2 SVGIG (reference sequence). This CDR3 region has 11 residues. J was trimmed by 8 bases and V by 4 bases; bases with no gene match: 2. This clone came up once. Its target is not known. Both about-4-week and about-12-week second-dose recipients were combined. Sequenced material: peripheral blood, taken 28 days after the second AZD1222 dose. This receptor was identified in an adult who received the AZD1222 COVID-19 vaccine. The chain joins TRBV30 to TRBJ1-2; 9 bases map to TRBD1. The CDR3, as DNA: TGTGCCTGGAACAGGGGGCGAGGCTACACCTTC. This codes for CAWNRGRGYTF. The whole variable domain, filled in from reference TRBV30 and TRBJ1-2, reads SQTIHQWPATLVQPVGSPLSLECTVEGTSNPNLYWYRQAAGRGLQLLFYSVGIGQISSEVPQNLSASRPQDRQFILSSKKLLLSDSGFYLCAWNRGRGYTFGSGTRLTVV.